Listed here are 5 T cell receptor beta chains from one sample, sequenced in a study of blood T cell repertoires in COVID-19. Sequencing used immunoSEQ multiplex PCR; TCRdb keeps in-frame clones, though not all of them. The table shows approximately 22,000 clones, with about 81% occurring only once. What was sequenced was peripheral blood. The receptors were sampled from a woman in her 70s with COVID-19, enrolled during active disease.

About this clone itself: The junction departs from germline at one end; a sequencing error may be responsible. The chain links TRBV3-1 (or the pseudogene TRBV3-2) to TRBJ1-1; weak D call: TRBD1 (5 bases). Germline V lookup: CDR1 LGHDT, CDR2 YNNKEL (reference sequence). CDR3 length: 13 residues. The CDR3 loop reads CASSQAPQGAQVF. DNA for the CDR3: TGTGCCAGCAGCCAAGCGCCGCAGGGCGCGCAAGTCTTT.

V gene TRBV5-1 combines with J gene TRBJ2-1; 12 nucleotides line up with TRBD2. Germline loops: CDR1 SGHRS, CDR2 YFSETQ. The CDR3 consists of 14 residues. After removal of 6 bases from V and 8 bases from J, the junction contained 6 bases not matched to a gene. The CDR3 is CASTWTSGMDEQFF. Here the CDR3 DNA reads TGCGCCAGCACCTGGACTAGCGGGATGGATGAGCAGTTCTTC.

This rearrangement joins TRBV2 to TRBJ2-2; D not certain. CDR1 SNHLY and CDR2 FYNNEI come from the germline V gene. Trimming took 5 bases from V and 6 from J, leaving 19 bases between them. This CDR3 spans 16 amino acids. CDR3 in amino acids: CASSYSGGVGAGELFF. DNA for the CDR3: TGTGCCAGCAGTTACTCCGGTGGAGTTGGTGCCGGGGAGCTGTTTTTT.

In its sample, this clone ranks as medium-sized. This chain links TRBV6-5 with TRBJ2-3; 8 bases map to TRBD2. The ends lost 6 bases at V and 12 bases at J; junction bases unmatched: 8. The CDR3 is 12 amino acids. Germline CDR1 MNHEY, CDR2 SVGAGI. In nucleotides, the CDR3 is TGTGCCAGCAGGGTCAGCGGGGGCCCTCAGTATTTT. Its translation is CASRVSGGPQYF.

The J gene is TRBJ2-2, the V gene TRBV19; TRBD2 matches at 8 bases. J was trimmed by 4 bases and V by 10 bases; bases with no gene match: 17. The CDR3 sequence is 17 residues long. Germline lookup yields CDR1 LNHDA and CDR2 SQIVND (reference sequence). The CDR3 sequence: CATNPGSGLVATGELFF. CDR3 nucleotide sequence: TGTGCCACAAACCCGGGATCGGGACTAGTGGCCACCGGGGAGCTGTTTTTT.